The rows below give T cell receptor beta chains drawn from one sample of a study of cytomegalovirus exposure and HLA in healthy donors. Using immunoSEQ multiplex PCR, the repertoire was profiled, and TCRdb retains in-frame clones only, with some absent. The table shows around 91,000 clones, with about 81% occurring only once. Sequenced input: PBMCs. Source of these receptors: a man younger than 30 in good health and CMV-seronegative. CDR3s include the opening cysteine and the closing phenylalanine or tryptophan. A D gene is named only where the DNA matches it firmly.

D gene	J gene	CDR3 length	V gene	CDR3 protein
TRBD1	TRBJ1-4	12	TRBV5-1	CASSFSGQALFF
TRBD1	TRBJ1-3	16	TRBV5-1	CASSGTGTFSGNTIYF
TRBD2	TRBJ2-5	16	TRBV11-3	CASSLTSGRAWETQYF
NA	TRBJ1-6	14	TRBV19	CASSMITGNSPLHF
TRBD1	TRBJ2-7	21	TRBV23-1	CASSQIDGGQDPPTDSYEQYF
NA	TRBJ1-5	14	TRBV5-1	CASSYWGLDQPQHF
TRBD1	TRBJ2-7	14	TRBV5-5	CASSLNRGKHEQYF
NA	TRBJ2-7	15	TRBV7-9	CASSPLGGISYEQYF
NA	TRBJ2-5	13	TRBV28	CASRGAGQETQYF
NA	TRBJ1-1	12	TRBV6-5	CASRIGLNEAFF
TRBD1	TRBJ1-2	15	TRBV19	CASSLTGGLNYGYTF
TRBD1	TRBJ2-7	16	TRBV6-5	CASSYSQGVVSYEQYF
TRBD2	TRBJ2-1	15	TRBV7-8	CASSLTAGANNEQFF
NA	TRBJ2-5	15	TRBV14	CASSQGQGAGETQYF
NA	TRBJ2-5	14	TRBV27	CASSFDRHQETQYF
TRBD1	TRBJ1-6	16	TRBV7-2	CASSRTGTGWNSPLHF
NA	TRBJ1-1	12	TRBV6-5	CASSYPRGEAFF
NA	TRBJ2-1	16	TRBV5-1	CASRPTDGGAYNEQFF
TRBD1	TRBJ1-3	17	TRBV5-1	CASSLAGQRPMENTIYF
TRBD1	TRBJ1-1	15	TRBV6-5	CASSSKTGFDTEAFF
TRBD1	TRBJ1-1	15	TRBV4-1	CASSQVQGAGTEAFF
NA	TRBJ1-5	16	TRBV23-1	CASSQSKAICNQPQHF
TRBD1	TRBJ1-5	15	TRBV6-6	CASSYTDRAGQPQHF
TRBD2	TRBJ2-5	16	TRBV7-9	CASSLRTSGAGETQYF
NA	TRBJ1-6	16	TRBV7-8	CASSPKTSGYNSPLHF
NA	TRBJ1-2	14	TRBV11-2	CASSLVGGNYGYTF
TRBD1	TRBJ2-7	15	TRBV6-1	CASDGRQTGGWEQYF
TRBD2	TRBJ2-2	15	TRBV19	CASSISGRNTGELFF
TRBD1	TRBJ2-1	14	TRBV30	CAWSVGTGINEQFF
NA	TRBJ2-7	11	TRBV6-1	CASRTLVEQYF
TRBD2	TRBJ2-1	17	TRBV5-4	CASSSGTSGRFYNEQFF
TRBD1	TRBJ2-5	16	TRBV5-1	CASSSTLGQGQETQYF
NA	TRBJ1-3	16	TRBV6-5	CASSSNRPSSGNTIYF
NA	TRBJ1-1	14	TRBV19	CASSDHRVNTEAFF
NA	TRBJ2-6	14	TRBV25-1	CASSESGGANVLTF
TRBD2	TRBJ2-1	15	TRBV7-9	CASSSLVGTSGSPVF
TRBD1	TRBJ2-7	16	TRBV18	CASSSGTGGFFYEQYF
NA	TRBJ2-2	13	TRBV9	CASKSGNTGELFF
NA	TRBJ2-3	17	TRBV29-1	CSVEIRLPVGNTDTQYF
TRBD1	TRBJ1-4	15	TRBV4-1	CASSRSTGTGEKLFF
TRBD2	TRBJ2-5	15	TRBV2	CASSGEGLGQETQYF
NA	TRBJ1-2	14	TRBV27	CASRTPTGNYGYTF
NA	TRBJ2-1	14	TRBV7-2	CASSFQLGRDEQFF